This T cell receptor beta chain was recovered during a study of PD-1 blockade in mismatch repair-deficient tumors (dated 2017 in TCRdb). About the full investigation: The trial enrolled roughly 83 consecutive patients with roughly twelve mismatch repair-deficient cancer types between 2013 and 2016, all previously treated and progressing. Tumor-associated T cell clones were tracked in the peripheral blood of patients responding to PD-1 blockade by deep sequencing of TCR CDR3 regions. Paper-wide results and their limitations: Clones residing in the tumor, which were often undetectable in blood before treatment, expanded quickly after pembrolizumab and then contracted, generally before radiologic responses.

The time point label for this specimen denotes: peripheral blood 12 weeks after first pembrolizumab dose. Mismatch repair deficiency in every enrolled patient was established by polymerase chain reaction or immunohistochemistry. TCR sequencing was carried out for three patients who responded to pembrolizumab therapy. The phase II trial prospectively evaluated PD-1 blockade with pembrolizumab in advanced mismatch repair-deficient cancers, independent of tissue of origin. Peripheral blood T cell samples were collected serially, before PD-1 blockade began and at several time points afterward. Blood sampling times were expressed in weeks after the first pembrolizumab dose. Library preparation used the immunoSEQ multiplex PCR assay. Sourced from immuneACCESS, this table was stored by TCRdb with only in-frame sequences that have V and J called. A share of the clones is absent; for the studies checked, an unresolved V gene accounts for under half, and the remainder has no known explanation. A total of about 84,000 clones appear in this sample, around 85% of them only once. About 2.4% of the sample lies in the top ten.

Points on this clone: Its specific antigen is unknown. Base qualities are not at hand, and no much larger clone is one base apart.

Trimming accounts for 8 bases at V and 1 base at J, while the number of junction bases matched to no gene is 13. Taken from cysteine to phenylalanine, the CDR3 has 16 residues. This entry keeps only the CDR3 DNA: 48 bases, framed from base 1. Via the germline V gene (reference sequence), CDR1 is MNHEY and CDR2 SMNVEV. The source material was peripheral blood, sampled 12 weeks after starting pembrolizumab. Rearrangement joined TRBV27 to TRBJ1-1, and 7 junctional nucleotides match TRBD1. The source of this sequence is an adult with mismatch repair-deficient cancer. The CDR3 region reads CASRPRGGSGNTEAFF. The nucleotide sequence is TGTGCCAGCCGTCCCAGGGGGGGGTCTGGGAACACTGAAGCTTTCTTT.